This TCR beta chain was observed in a study of cytomegalovirus exposure and HLA in healthy donors. Study context: Early released data had tens of millions of unique TCRs, all coming from HLA-typed donors. Study-level results: More than 15,000 TCR beta sequences were associated with HLA alleles at 0.05 false discovery rate in a later analysis. Analyses of presence/absence relied on an assumption of roughly uniform sequencing depth across donors.

A word on this clone: Its target is unknown. The junction departs from germline at one end; a sequencing error may be responsible.

Per the germline V gene, CDR1 is SEHNR and CDR2 is FQNEAQ (reference sequence). This CDR3 spans 16 amino acids. Primers: 60 Vbeta forward and 13 Jbeta reverse. Libraries were prepared by immunoSEQ multiplex PCR; TCRdb keeps only in-frame clonotypes and omits some of them. This table has 180,000 or so clones, roughly 85% appearing once. Sequencing was done on a sample of PBMCs. This TCR was sampled from a man between 18 and 35 years old in good health and CMV-seropositive. The rearrangement uses TRBV7-9 and TRBJ2-7; tentative D call: TRBD1 (5 bases). CDR3: CSSSFTETVNRDEQYF. The CDR3 DNA reads TGTTCCAGCAGCTTCACCGAGACAGTAAATCGGGACGAGCAGTACTTC.